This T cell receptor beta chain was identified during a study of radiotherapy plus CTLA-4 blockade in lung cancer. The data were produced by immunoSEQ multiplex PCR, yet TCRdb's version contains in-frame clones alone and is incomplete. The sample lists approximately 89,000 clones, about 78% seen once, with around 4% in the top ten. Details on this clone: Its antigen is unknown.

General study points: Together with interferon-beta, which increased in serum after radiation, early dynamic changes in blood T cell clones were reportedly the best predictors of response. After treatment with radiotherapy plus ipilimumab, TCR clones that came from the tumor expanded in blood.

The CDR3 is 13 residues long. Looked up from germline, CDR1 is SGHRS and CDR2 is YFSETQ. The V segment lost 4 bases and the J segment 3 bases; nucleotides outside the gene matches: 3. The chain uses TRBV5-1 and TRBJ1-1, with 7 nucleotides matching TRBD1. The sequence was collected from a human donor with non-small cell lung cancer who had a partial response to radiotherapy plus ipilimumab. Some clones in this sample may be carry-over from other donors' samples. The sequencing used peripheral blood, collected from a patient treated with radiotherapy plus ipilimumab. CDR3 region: CASSQGTDTEAFF. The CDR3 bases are TGCGCCAGCAGCCAAGGGACAGACACTGAAGCTTTCTTT. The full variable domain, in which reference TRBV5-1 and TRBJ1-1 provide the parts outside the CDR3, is KAGVTQTPRYLIKTRGQQVTLSCSPISGHRSVSWYQQTPGQGLQFLFEYFSETQRNKGNFPGRFSGRQFSNSRSEMNVSTLELGDSALYLCASSQGTDTEAFFGQGTRLTVV.